Below are 15 T cell receptor beta chains sequenced from a single sample in a study of cytomegalovirus exposure and HLA in healthy donors. The PCR ran on 60 Vbeta and 13 Jbeta primers. Using immunoSEQ multiplex PCR, the repertoire was profiled, and TCRdb retains in-frame clones only, with some absent. Of about 180,000 clones in the sample, roughly four fifths were seen once. Sequenced: PBMCs. These receptors were obtained from a male donor in good health and CMV-seronegative.

The chain combines TRBV4-1 with TRBJ2-3, with TRBD2 as a possible D gene (5 bases). The CDR3 is 16 residues long. Germline-derived CDR1 and CDR2 are MGHRA and YSYEKL. The V end lost 0 bases, the J end lost 2 bases, and 12 bases lay between the germline ends. CDR3 region: CASSQDRNGITDTQYF. The CDR3 DNA follows: TGCGCCAGCAGCCAAGATAGGAACGGGATCACAGATACGCAGTATTTT.

Remarks on this clone: The sample contains more than one DNA sequence encoding this CDR3. The chain is built from TRBV30 and TRBJ1-5, with D possibly matching TRBD1 (5 bases). The ends were cut back, 5 bases at V and 2 bases at J, with 7 bases in the middle. Germline loops: CDR1 GTSNPN, CDR2 SVGIG (reference sequence). This CDR3 has 12 amino acids. CDR3 loop: CAWGRGNQPQHF. The CDR3 DNA reads TGTGCCTGGGGCAGGGGCAATCAGCCCCAGCATTTT. Looking up the rest from reference TRBV30 and TRBJ1-5 gives the full variable domain: SQTIHQWPATLVQPVGSPLSLECTVEGTSNPNLYWYRQAAGRGLQLLFYSVGIGQISSEVPQNLSASRPQDRQFILSSKKLLLSDSGFYLCAWGRGNQPQHFGDGTRLSIL.

The rearrangement links TRBV5-4 to TRBJ1-4; TRBD1 matches at 7 bases. V lost 4 bases, J lost 5 bases, and 8 bases stayed unmatched. Looked up from germline, CDR1 is SGHNT and CDR2 is YYREEE (reference sequence). This CDR3 region has 15 residues. The CDR3 loop is CASSPRQGGNEKLFF. In DNA, the CDR3 is TGTGCCAGCAGCCCCCGACAGGGAGGAAATGAAAAACTGTTTTTT.

The chain couples TRBV30 to TRBJ1-2; 7 bases are shared with TRBD1. Germline lookup yields CDR1 GTSNPN and CDR2 SVGIG (reference sequence). This CDR3 has 15 amino acids. Germline trimming cut 0 bases from V and 4 bases from J; bases unmatched to any gene: 8. CDR3 DNA sequence: TGTGCCTGGAGTGTAGCAGGGGGTGTTTTCTATGGCTACACCTTC. It encodes CAWSVAGGVFYGYTF.

V and J are TRBV5-4 and TRBJ1-3, with D tentatively TRBD1 (5 bases). V lost 5 bases and J 2 bases, leaving 11 bases between the germline ends. This CDR3 spans 14 amino acids. Germline CDR1 SGHNT, CDR2 YYREEE (reference sequence). In DNA form, the CDR3 reads TGTGCCAGCAGACCGTCAGGGACTGGAAACACCATATATTTT. Translation: CASRPSGTGNTIYF.

The chain employs TRBV29-1 and TRBJ2-5; 7 bases map to TRBD1. TRBJ2-7 matches the DNA end more closely, so the J call is doubtful. The CDR3 has 14 amino acids. Germline lookup yields CDR1 SQVTM and CDR2 ANQGSEA. CDR3 coding DNA: TGCAGCGTTTACACAGGGGCGAACCCCTACGAGCAGTACTTC. Protein sequence: CSVYTGANPYEQYF.

The chain uses TRBV7-2 and TRBJ2-7; D is possibly TRBD2 (6 bases). There are 16 residues in the CDR3. Trimming took off 5 bases at V and 7 bases at J, with 24 bases between the two ends. Germline CDR1 SGHTA, CDR2 FQGNSA. CDR3 sequence reads: CASSPAGDSGLMEQYF. Here the CDR3 DNA reads TGTGCCAGCAGCCCAGCAGGAGATAGCGGTCTAATGGAGCAGTACTTC.

This clone is a singleton in its sample. This chain links TRBV6-5 with TRBJ2-2; D uncertain. Germline V gives CDR1 MNHEY, CDR2 SVGAGI. The CDR3 is 11 amino acids. Trimming took 6 bases from V and 4 from J, leaving 3 bases between them. CDR3 in DNA: TGTGCCAGCAGGGCCACCGGGGAGCTGTTTTTT. This sequence encodes CASRATGELFF.

The chain combines TRBV7-8 with TRBJ1-4; weak D call: TRBD1 (6 bases). The CDR3 is 15 amino acids. Looked up from germline, CDR1 is SGHVS and CDR2 is FQNEAQ. V lost 5 bases, J lost 4 bases, and 14 bases lay in between. The CDR3 nucleotides read TGTGCCAGCAGCCCCCCGACAGGATTTAATGAAAAACTGTTTTTT. Translating it yields CASSPPTGFNEKLFF.

The chain employs TRBV27 and TRBJ2-7; a weak D match, TRBD1 (6 bases). The germline V and J ends were trimmed by 5 bases and 3 bases, with 14 bases remaining between them. Germline V gene sequence: CDR1 MNHEY, CDR2 SMNVEV (reference sequence). CDR3 length: 14 residues. The CDR3 DNA follows: TGTGCCAGCAGTCTCCGGGACAAAATCTACGAGCAGTACTTC. Translation: CASSLRDKIYEQYF.

The chain combines TRBV7-8 with TRBJ2-1; D is undetermined. This CDR3 is 14 amino acids long. CDR1 and CDR2 (germline): SGHVS, FQNEAQ. The V end was cut by 5 bases, the J end by 4 bases, with 12 bases between. For the CDR3, the DNA is TGTGCCAGCAGCGACTGGTCCCTGTACAATGAGCAGTTCTTC. Protein sequence: CASSDWSLYNEQFF.

The chain has TRBV7-9 and TRBJ1-2; D possibly corresponds to TRBD1 (5 bases). The CDR3 spans 11 residues. Germline CDR1 reads SEHNR; CDR2 reads FQNEAQ (reference sequence). The CDR3 DNA follows: TGTTCCATCAAGGGGCCTATTGGCTACACCTTC. Translating gives CSIKGPIGYTF.

The rearrangement uses TRBV19 and TRBJ1-1, with TRBD1 matching 9 bases. V shed 3 bases, J shed 2 bases, and the junction held 1 base outside the gene matches. The CDR3 runs 14 residues. Germline CDR1 is LNHDA and CDR2 is SQIVND (reference sequence). The CDR3 DNA sequence: TGTGCCAGTAGTATGGGACAGGGAAACACTGAAGCTTTCTTT. Encoded protein: CASSMGQGNTEAFF.

The chain employs TRBV5-1 and TRBJ1-2; TRBD1 matches at 12 bases. After removal of 0 bases from V and 4 bases from J, the junction contained 1 base not matched to a gene. The length of the CDR3 is 15 residues. Germline V gives CDR1 SGHRS, CDR2 YFSETQ. The CDR3 sequence is CASSLGDRGPYGYTF. The CDR3 DNA is TGCGCCAGCAGCTTGGGGGACAGGGGGCCCTATGGCTACACCTTC.

V is TRBV6-5 and J is TRBJ2-1; 7 bases line up with TRBD1. Germline CDR1 reads MNHEY; CDR2 reads SVGAGI. Losses at the gene ends were 0 bases for V and 8 bases for J; bases not matched to a gene: 4. The CDR3 spans 14 residues. The CDR3 DNA reads as TGTGCCAGCAGTTACTCGAAAGGGGGCGATGAGCAGTTCTTC. Amino acid sequence: CASSYSKGGDEQFF.